This T cell receptor (beta chain) was documented in a study of blood T cell repertoires in COVID-19. The CDR3 length is 17 residues. Trimming took 5 bases from V and 3 from J; bases not matched to a gene: 10. Germline V gene sequence: CDR1 SEHNR, CDR2 FQNEAQ (reference sequence). Method: immunoSEQ multiplex PCR; TCRdb's copy keeps in-frame clones and lacks some. The sample has 70,000 to 90,000 clones, over 70% seen once; the top ten hold roughly 15%. This clonotype was sampled from a human donor in a cohort sampled during active COVID-19. Sequenced sample: peripheral blood. This chain links TRBV7-9 with TRBJ2-2; 9 bases line up with TRBD1. The DNA for the CDR3 is TGTGCCAGCAGCACCATTAGCCGGGACAGGGACACCGGGGAGCTGTTTTTT. It encodes CASSTISRDRDTGELFF.